The T cell receptor (beta chain) under discussion was sequenced for a study of shared clonotypes between healthy human individuals. As to this clone: Its matching antigen is unknown.

Study results and limitations: Relative to clonotypes present in all four donors, those not shared had lower generation probabilities.

Looked up from germline, CDR1 is DFQATT and CDR2 is SNEGSKA (reference sequence). The CDR3 totals 11 residues. Trimming stripped 6 bases from V and 8 bases from J, with 13 bases between. Investigators spread the genomic DNA of each subset evenly over several immunoSEQ plates. Assay used: immunoSEQ multiplex PCR; TCRdb lists only in-frame clones, some missing. The sample includes around 320,000 clones, around 86% of them seen just once. This sequence was found in a man aged 18 to 29 in good health. This chain links TRBV20-1 with TRBJ1-2; TRBD1 might be the D (5 bases). The source material was memory CD8+ T cells sorted from blood. Subset given: CD45RO+ cells pooled with CCR7-negative TemRA cells. The CDR3 region has the DNA TGCAGTGCAACGGGGCCTTGGGGCTACACCTTC. This sequence encodes CSATGPWGYTF.